One and the same sample provided the 21 T cell receptor beta chains below, sequenced in a study of PD-L1 blockade in urothelial cancer. Method: immunoSEQ multiplex PCR; TCRdb's copy keeps in-frame clones and lacks some. The data show tens of thousands of clones, about 81% seen once. The input for sequencing was PBMCs, taken around atezolizumab (anti-PD-L1) treatment. The receptor source for this set is a man aged 70 or older with urothelial cancer.

In this sample, this clone turned up once. The gene calls are TRBV11-3 and TRBJ2-7; D call uncertain. V lost 5 bases and J 1 base, leaving 3 bases between the germline ends. The CDR3 consists of 11 residues. CDR1 and CDR2 (germline): SGHNT, YENEEA. CDR3: CASSRSYEQYF. The DNA of the CDR3 is TGTGCCAGCAGCCGTTCCTACGAGCAGTACTTC. Variable domain in full (rest from reference TRBV11-3 and TRBJ2-7): EAGVVQSPRYKIIEKKQPVAFWCNPISGHNTLYWYLQNLGQGPELLIRYENEEAVDDSQLPKDRFSAERLKGVDSTLKIQPAELGDSAVYLCASSRSYEQYFGPGTRLTVT.

The chain uses TRBV11-2 and TRBJ2-7; 7 bases map to TRBD1. From germline, CDR1 is SGHAT and CDR2 FQNNGV. The CDR3 is made up of 14 amino acids. J lost 2 bases, V lost 5 bases, and 6 bases had no gene match. The CDR3 DNA is TGTGCCAGCAGCGCCTCCGGGACAGCCTACGAGCAGTACTTC. Translated: CASSASGTAYEQYF.

This CDR3 reads CAISGGRQNTEAFF. Here the CDR3 DNA reads TGTGCCATCAGTGGGGGGCGGCAGAACACTGAAGCTTTCTTT. The J gene is TRBJ1-1, the V gene TRBV10-3, with a weak D call TRBD1 (6 bases). Germline V lookup: CDR1 ENHRY, CDR2 SYGVKD. The V end was cut by 4 bases, the J end by 1 base, with 10 bases between. The CDR3 length is 14 residues.

This clone has more than one count but fewer than ten. The chain has TRBV11-1 and TRBJ1-3; 7 nucleotides match TRBD1. Germline-derived CDR1 and CDR2 are SGHAT and FQDESV (reference sequence). The CDR3 runs 17 residues. Trimming removed 5 bases from V and 1 base from J; junction bases left unmatched: 11. For the CDR3, the DNA is TGTGCCAGCAGCACGGGACAGCTTCTCCCATCTGGAAACACCATATATTTT. This encodes CASSTGQLLPSGNTIYF.

The rearrangement links TRBV25-1 to TRBJ2-3, with 12 nucleotides matching TRBD1. Trimming removed 8 bases from V and 3 bases from J; junction bases left unmatched: 9. Germline CDR1 reads MGHDK; CDR2 reads SYGVNS. There are 16 residues in the CDR3. The CDR3 spells CASSDPGQGATDTQYF. CDR3 bases: TGTGCCAGCTCCGACCCGGGACAGGGGGCTACAGATACGCAGTATTTT.

This clone was seen more than once but under ten times. The rearrangement uses TRBV2 and TRBJ1-5; 11 bases map to TRBD1. V shed 5 bases and J 2 bases; nucleotides not matched to a gene: 5. Germline assignment: CDR1 SNHLY and CDR2 FYNNEI. CDR3 length equals 16 residues. CDR3 residues: CASSFGQGAGNQPQHF. For the CDR3, the DNA is TGTGCCAGCAGTTTTGGACAGGGGGCAGGCAATCAGCCCCAGCATTTT. Supplemented by reference TRBV2 and TRBJ1-5, the full variable domain reads EPEVTQTPSHQVTQMGQEVILRCVPISNHLYFYWYRQILGQKVEFLVSFYNNEISEKSEIFDDQFSVERPDGSNFTLKIRSTKLEDSAMYFCASSFGQGAGNQPQHFGDGTRLSIL.

V is TRBV5-6 and J is TRBJ1-4; D may be TRBD1 (5 bases). The CDR3 has 13 amino acids. Looked up from germline, CDR1 is SGHDT and CDR2 is YYEEEE. Trimming shortened V by 0 bases and J by 12 bases, and 12 bases separated the two germline ends. The CDR3 region is CASSLDLSGELFF. Here the CDR3 DNA reads TGTGCCAGCAGCTTGGATCTCTCGGGGGAACTGTTTTTT.

This rearrangement joins TRBV2 to TRBJ1-6; a weak D match, TRBD1 (6 bases). From germline, CDR1 is SNHLY and CDR2 FYNNEI. The ends were cut back, 7 bases at V and 0 bases at J, with 25 bases in the middle. This CDR3 contains 20 residues. CDR3 region: CASTISPGTPPSSYNSPLHF. Here the CDR3 DNA reads TGTGCCAGCACCATATCCCCCGGGACACCGCCTAGCTCCTATAATTCACCCCTCCACTTT.

This clone was seen once. The V gene is TRBV6-6, the J gene TRBJ1-5, with D maybe TRBD1 (5 bases). The CDR3 covers 15 residues. CDR1 and CDR2 (germline): MNHNY, SVGAGI (reference sequence). V lost 4 bases to trimming and J lost 7 bases, with 17 bases between them. CDR3 in amino acids: CASSSLERGEQPQHF. For the CDR3, the DNA is TGTGCCAGCAGTTCCCTTGAAAGGGGTGAGCAGCCCCAGCATTTT.

The chain employs TRBV5-1 and TRBJ1-4; 8 bases match TRBD1. V was pared by 5 bases and J by 8 bases, with 5 bases of the junction left unmatched. The CDR3 runs 13 residues. Germline CDR1 SGHRS, CDR2 YFSETQ. CDR3 in DNA: TGCGCCAGCAGAGGACAGGGTCGGGAAAAACTGTTTTTT. It is translated as CASRGQGREKLFF.

This clone was seen a handful of times. The chain links TRBV6-5 to TRBJ1-1; a weak D match, TRBD1 (5 bases). Germline V lookup: CDR1 MNHEY, CDR2 SVGAGI. This CDR3 spans 15 amino acids. V was shortened by 6 bases and J by 1 base, with 15 bases between the two germline ends. CDR3 sequence (DNA): TGTGCCAGCAGCTCCCAGGGTCTGGGGAACACTGAAGCTTTCTTT. Protein: CASSSQGLGNTEAFF.

J is TRBJ2-1 and V is TRBV7-8; D perhaps matches TRBD2 (5 bases). This CDR3 region has 12 residues. Trimming took 3 bases from V and 10 from J, leaving 10 bases between them. Germline V CDR1 and CDR2: SGHVS, FQNEAQ. CDR3 DNA: TGTGCCAGCAGCTTTGTCGGGATGGAGCAGTTCTTC. The encoded protein is CASSFVGMEQFF.

The chain joins TRBV19 to TRBJ2-7; D possibly corresponds to TRBD2 (5 bases). Trimming removed 5 bases at V and 5 bases at J, with 10 bases between. The germline V gene has CDR1 LNHDA and CDR2 SQIVND (reference sequence). The CDR3 is 12 residues long. CDR3 nucleotide sequence: TGTGCCAGTAGTCCCAGAGGGCACGAGCAGTACTTC. This gives the protein CASSPRGHEQYF. The entire variable domain, with the rest obtained from reference TRBV19 and TRBJ2-7, is as follows: DGGITQSPKYLFRKEGQNVTLSCEQNLNHDAMYWYRQDPGQGLRLIYYSQIVNDFQKGDIAEGYSVSREKKESFPLTVTSAQKNPTAFYLCASSPRGHEQYFGPGTRLTVT.

This clone was counted a single time. This chain links TRBV9 with TRBJ1-5, with 7 bases aligning to TRBD1. Germline V gene data show CDR1 as SGDLS and CDR2 as YYNGEE. This CDR3 has 14 amino acids. J lost 4 bases, V lost 0 bases, and 1 base had no gene match. CDR3 region: CASSVGQGNQPQHF. DNA of the CDR3: TGTGCCAGCAGCGTAGGACAGGGAAATCAGCCCCAGCATTTT.

V gene TRBV5-1 combines with J gene TRBJ1-6; TRBD1 aligns across 7 bases. V lost 3 bases to trimming and J lost 10 bases; unmatched junction nucleotides: 10. CDR3 size: 15 residues. Germline V gene lookup returns CDR1 SGHRS and CDR2 YFSETQ. CDR3 sequence reads: CASSSGTDTGSPLHF. Written as DNA, the CDR3 is TGCGCCAGCAGCTCCGGGACAGACACTGGATCACCCCTCCACTTT.

This chain links TRBV2 with TRBJ2-3; 11 bases match TRBD2. This CDR3 has 14 residues. Germline V gene lookup returns CDR1 SNHLY and CDR2 FYNNEI. Trimming removed 6 bases from V and 1 base from J; junction bases left unmatched: 0. The CDR3 sequence is CASRGLAGTDTQYF. CDR3 coding DNA: TGTGCCAGCAGGGGACTAGCGGGCACAGATACGCAGTATTTT.

The V and J genes are TRBV19 and TRBJ2-6; 7 bases match TRBD2. This CDR3 has 14 residues. Germline CDR1 is LNHDA and CDR2 is SQIVND (reference sequence). The trim removed 7 bases at V and 3 bases at J, leaving 3 bases unmatched. For the CDR3, the DNA is TGTGCCAGTACCACGGGGGGTGGGGCCAACGTCCTGACTTTC. Translating it yields CASTTGGGANVLTF. Together with reference TRBV19 and TRBJ2-6, the CDR3 gives the full variable domain: DGGITQSPKYLFRKEGQNVTLSCEQNLNHDAMYWYRQDPGQGLRLIYYSQIVNDFQKGDIAEGYSVSREKKESFPLTVTSAQKNPTAFYLCASTTGGGANVLTFGAGSRLTVL.

The V call is TRBV11-3, the J call TRBJ1-3, with D perhaps TRBD1 (5 bases). Trimming cost V 6 bases and J 2 bases, with 14 bases left between them. This CDR3 comprises 15 residues. Germline V gives CDR1 SGHNT, CDR2 YENEEA. The CDR3 DNA is TGTGCCAGCAGTAAGAAACAGGTCGCTGGAAACACCATATATTTT. Amino acid sequence: CASSKKQVAGNTIYF. The full variable domain, completed using reference TRBV11-3 and TRBJ1-3, is EAGVVQSPRYKIIEKKQPVAFWCNPISGHNTLYWYLQNLGQGPELLIRYENEEAVDDSQLPKDRFSAERLKGVDSTLKIQPAELGDSAVYLCASSKKQVAGNTIYFGEGSWLTVV.

The chain combines TRBV6-4 with TRBJ2-3; D unclear. Trimming left V 2 bases short and J 2 bases short, with 5 bases between. The CDR3 sequence is 13 residues long. CDR1 MRHNA and CDR2 SNTAGT come from the germline V gene. The CDR3 nucleotides read TGTGCCAGCAGTGACACTGACACAGATACGCAGTATTTT. The encoded protein is CASSDTDTDTQYF.

This chain links TRBV2 with TRBJ2-7, with 11 bases lining up with TRBD2. The V segment lost 3 bases and the J segment 6 bases; nucleotides outside the gene matches: 7. Germline V gene data show CDR1 as SNHLY and CDR2 as FYNNEI. This CDR3 spans 15 amino acids. The CDR3, as DNA: TGTGCCAGCAGTGATGGGGTAGCGGGGGGGCCCGAGCAGTACTTC. This sequence encodes CASSDGVAGGPEQYF.

The chain recombines TRBV5-4 with TRBJ2-1, with 13 positions matching TRBD2. The length of the CDR3 is 16 residues. Germline V lookup: CDR1 SGHNT, CDR2 YYREEE (reference sequence). Germline trimming cut 4 bases from V and 4 bases from J; bases unmatched to any gene: 5. The DNA of the CDR3 is TGTGCCAGCAGCAAAGTACTAGCGGGAGGGTACAATGAGCAGTTCTTC. Translation: CASSKVLAGGYNEQFF.